This T cell receptor (beta chain) is drawn from a study of cytomegalovirus exposure and HLA in healthy donors. The study, taken as a whole, reports: The authors enumerated 164 TCR beta chains as linked to cytomegalovirus.

CDR3 length: 12 amino acids. Germline values: CDR1 SGHVS, CDR2 FNYEAQ. The germline V and J ends were trimmed by 5 bases and 13 bases, with 15 bases remaining between them. A note on this clone: Its antigen is currently unknown.

Clones were sequenced by immunoSEQ multiplex PCR, and TCRdb holds only the in-frame ones, with some missing. The sample has a few hundred thousand clones, about 90% seen once. The source of this sequence is a woman between 18 and 30 years old in good health and CMV-seronegative. This chain uses TRBV7-6 with TRBJ2-1, with D possibly matching TRBD2 (6 bases). Sequencing was performed on PBMCs. This CDR3 is CASSLTPGLQFF. The CDR3 DNA follows: TGTGCCAGCAGCCTTACGCCCGGACTACAGTTCTTC.